Each of the 3 T cell receptor beta chains below was sequenced from the same sample in a study of blood T cell repertoires in COVID-19 (dated by TCRdb to between 2020 and 2021). Library preparation employed the immunoSEQ multiplex PCR assay. In its TCRdb copy, this immuneACCESS table keeps in-frame sequences only and misses some clones. Where compared with another copy, unresolved V genes explain less than half of these, and the others have no known cause. The sample yields over 100,000 clones; roughly 88% were counted once. 10% to 13% of the sample is held by the ten biggest clonotypes. The source material was peripheral blood. Receptors were obtained from a man aged 45-65 years with acute or convalescent COVID-19.

The chain links TRBV5-1 to TRBJ1-1; 7 nucleotides agree with TRBD1. J was trimmed by 5 bases and V by 4 bases; bases with no gene match: 8. Looked up from germline, CDR1 is SGHRS and CDR2 is YFSETQ. This CDR3 contains 14 residues. The CDR3 DNA is TGCGCCAGCAGCGAGACAGGGTCGAGTACTGAAGCTTTCTTT. Translated, it gives CASSETGSSTEAFF.

The V gene is TRBV9, the J gene TRBJ1-6, with D perhaps TRBD1 (6 bases). Germline lookup yields CDR1 SGDLS and CDR2 YYNGEE. The ends were cut back, 2 bases at V and 8 bases at J, with 8 bases in the middle. There are 13 residues in the CDR3. CDR3 region: CASSVTGDSPLHF. In DNA form, the CDR3 reads TGTGCCAGCAGCGTGACAGGAGATTCACCCCTCCACTTT.

With respect to this clone: At one end the junction does not follow the germline gene, possibly because of a read error. The chain combines TRBV18 with TRBJ2-1, with D possibly TRBD2 on 5 matching bases. Per germline, CDR1 KGHSH and CDR2 LQKENI. This CDR3 is 12 amino acids long. The CDR3 sequence: CASSSSSFGMIF. The CDR3 DNA reads TGTGCCAGCTCATCGTCTTCGTTCGGGATGATCTTC.